These T cell receptor beta chains were read from a single sample in a study of response to subunit inactivated influenza vaccine. From the RT-PCR reads, TCRdb called clonotypes with MiXCR, one entry per CDR3 protein. The sample contains around 580,000 distinct CDR3 sequences, 12% of which appear only once. The input for sequencing was PBMCs from blood, taken on the day of vaccination. The receptors were gathered from a man between 50 and 59 years old who received an inactivated influenza vaccine. Each CDR3 is given with its conserved first and last residue. Each record gives: CDR3 protein, CDR3 DNA, D gene, J gene, V gene, clone size. The D gene is left open where the match is weak. Clone size is stated in some rows and not others, as once, few, many or a class when expanded.

CSARLWGRGSYTGELFF | TGCAGCGCCCGCCTGTGGGGGAGGGGCTCGTACACCGGGGAGCTGTTTTTT | TRBD2 | TRBJ2-2 | TRBV29-1 | few
CASSSYPDRAGNTIYF | TGTGCCAGCAGTTCATACCCGGACAGGGCTGGAAACACCATATATTTT | TRBD1 | TRBJ1-3 | TRBV12-3/TRBV12-4 | .
CASSLVPGSLQYF | TGTGCCAGCAGCTTAGTGCCGGGTAGTCTTCAGTACTTC | . | TRBJ2-4 | TRBV7-2 | few
CASSQGAPGRTYEQYF | TGCGCCAGCAGCCAGGGCGCTCCCGGGAGAACCTACGAGCAGTACTTC | . | TRBJ2-7 | TRBV4-3 | .
CASSGTRTGGLGYTF | TGTGCCAGCAGCGGAACGAGGACAGGGGGCCTTGGCTACACCTTC | TRBD1 | TRBJ1-2 | TRBV3-1 | few
CASSLTRGDNEQFF | TGTGCCAGCAGCTTAACGAGGGGAGACAATGAGCAGTTCTTC | . | TRBJ2-1 | TRBV7-3 | .
CSVESGGAFF | TGCAGCGTTGAGTCAGGTGGCGCTTTCTTT | . | TRBJ1-1 | TRBV29-1 | .
CASSLPRARFSGANVLTF | TGTGCCAGCAGTTTACCCCGGGCACGTTTCTCTGGGGCCAACGTCCTGACTTTC | . | TRBJ2-6 | TRBV28 | .
CASSRDTSYEQYF | TGCGCCAGCAGCCGGGACACCTCCTACGAGCAGTACTTC | . | TRBJ2-7 | TRBV5-1 | many
CASSQTVRGANVLTF | TGTGCCAGCAGCCAGACAGTTAGGGGGGCCAACGTCCTGACTTTC | . | TRBJ2-6 | TRBV7-9 | few
CASSWGQRDSPLHF | TGTGCCAGCAGTTGGGGGCAGAGGGATTCACCCCTCCACTTT | . | TRBJ1-6 | TRBV6-5 | .
CSASAGPIGNEQFF | TGCAGTGCTAGCGCGGGACCTATTGGGAATGAGCAGTTCTTC | . | TRBJ2-1 | TRBV20-1 | few
CASSYRTGANTGELFF | TGCGCCAGCAGCTATAGGACAGGGGCGAACACCGGGGAGCTGTTTTTT | TRBD1 | TRBJ2-2 | TRBV5-1 | .
CASSESRTVYEQYF | TGTGCCAGCAGTGAATCCCGGACAGTTTACGAGCAGTACTTC | . | TRBJ2-7 | TRBV25-1 | few
CASSPVETEAFF | TGTGCCAGCAGCCCCGTGGAAACTGAAGCTTTCTTT | . | TRBJ1-1 | TRBV6-1 | .
CASSQEDTSYEQYF | TGTGCCAGCAGCCAAGAGGACACATCCTACGAGCAGTACTTC | . | TRBJ2-7 | TRBV12-3/TRBV12-4 | .
CASSQDRGIETQYF | TGTGCCAGCAGCCAAGACAGGGGGATTGAGACCCAGTACTTC | TRBD1 | TRBJ2-5 | TRBV7-8 | few
CASSLGQRSSEQFF | TGCGCCAGCAGCTTGGGGCAGCGGTCAAGTGAGCAGTTCTTC | . | TRBJ2-1 | TRBV5-1 | .
CASSWGQDSGEQYF | TGTGCCAGCAGCTGGGGGCAAGATTCTGGCGAGCAGTACTTC | . | TRBJ2-7 | TRBV7-8 | few
CASRAWDRVEAFF | TGTGCCAGCAGGGCCTGGGACAGGGTTGAAGCTTTCTTT | TRBD1 | TRBJ1-1 | TRBV7-9 | .
CASSRDGTGYEQYF | TGTGCCAGTAGTAGAGACGGGACAGGCTACGAGCAGTACTTC | TRBD1 | TRBJ2-7 | TRBV19 | few
CSATKFSNQPQHF | TGCAGTGCCACGAAGTTTAGCAATCAGCCCCAGCATTTT | . | TRBJ1-5 | TRBV20-1 | .
CASSHTSGRAVVKTQYF | TGCGCCAGCAGCCATACTAGCGGGAGGGCCGTGGTGAAGACCCAGTACTTC | TRBD2 | TRBJ2-5 | TRBV5-1 | .
CASSFQAGPGEQYF | TGTGCCAGCAGTTTCCAAGCGGGCCCGGGGGAGCAGTACTTC | . | TRBJ2-7 | TRBV12-3/TRBV12-4 | many
CSDGDGPTSYNSPLHF | TGCAGCGACGGGGATGGACCCACCTCCTATAATTCACCCCTCCACTTT | . | TRBJ1-6 | TRBV29-1 | few
CASSLRGNSGELFF | TGCGCCAGCAGCTTGAGGGGGAACTCCGGGGAGCTGTTTTTT | . | TRBJ2-2 | TRBV5-1 | .
CSAFAISSGRRTDTQYF | TGCAGTGCCTTCGCAATTTCTAGCGGGAGGCGCACAGATACGCAGTATTTT | TRBD2 | TRBJ2-3 | TRBV20-1 | .
CASSQAKYQGGRNTEAFF | TGCGCCAGCAGCCAAGCCAAATACCAGGGAGGTAGGAACACTGAAGCTTTCTTT | . | TRBJ1-1 | TRBV4-3 | .
CASSLDSDPGAMYEQYF | TGTGCCAGCAGCTTAGATTCGGATCCGGGAGCTATGTACGAGCAGTACTTC | . | TRBJ2-7 | TRBV7-9 | .
CSVGSTGLTGELFF | TGCAGCGTGGGTTCTACAGGGCTCACCGGGGAGCTGTTTTTT | . | TRBJ2-2 | TRBV29-1 | .
CSAPGPGGTELFF | TGCAGTGCACCTGGTCCGGGGGGCACCGAGCTGTTTTTT | . | TRBJ2-2 | TRBV20-1 | .
CASSPGRVSYNEQFF | TGTGCCAGCAGCCCCGGCCGGGTCTCCTACAATGAGCAGTTCTTC | . | TRBJ2-1 | TRBV7-8 | .
CASSLELANTGELFF | TGCGCCAGCAGCTTGGAACTAGCGAACACCGGGGAGCTGTTTTTT | . | TRBJ2-2 | TRBV5-1 | many
CAISRGETQYF | TGTGCCATCAGTCGTGGGGAGACCCAGTACTTC | . | TRBJ2-5 | TRBV10-3 | many
CSARVGGGDTEAFF | TGCAGTGCTAGAGTAGGGGGAGGGGACACTGAAGCTTTCTTT | . | TRBJ1-1 | TRBV20-1 | .
CASSQDGQASTGELFF | TGTGCCAGCAGCCAAGATGGGCAGGCTTCCACCGGGGAGCTGTTTTTT | . | TRBJ2-2 | TRBV4-2 | .
CASSGQDATEAFF | TGTGCCAGCTCAGGACAGGATGCCACTGAAGCTTTCTTT | TRBD1 | TRBJ1-1 | TRBV18 | .
CASSYPAARVANEQYF | TGTGCCAGCAGTTACCCGGCTGCCAGGGTAGCCAACGAGCAGTACTTC | . | TRBJ2-7 | TRBV6-2/TRBV6-3 | few
CASSQGLAGPIYEQYF | TGTGCCAGCAGCCAGGGACTAGCGGGGCCAATTTACGAGCAGTACTTC | TRBD2 | TRBJ2-7 | TRBV7-9 | few
CASRLGLFSYEQYF | TGTGCCAGCAGACTGGGACTCTTCTCCTACGAGCAGTACTTC | . | TRBJ2-7 | TRBV6-2/TRBV6-3 | many
CSARPPGLVLGYEQYF | TGCAGTGCCCGTCCCCCGGGACTAGTCTTAGGCTACGAGCAGTACTTC | TRBD2 | TRBJ2-7 | TRBV20-1 | .
CASSFRFNTGELFF | TGTGCCAGCAGTTTTCGTTTCAACACCGGGGAGCTGTTTTTT | . | TRBJ2-2 | TRBV12-3/TRBV12-4 | few
CASSLVWLAGGHNYNEQFF | TGTGCCAGCAGCTTAGTATGGCTAGCGGGTGGGCACAACTACAATGAGCAGTTCTTC | TRBD2 | TRBJ2-1 | TRBV7-4 | few
CSVEGMNTEAFF | TGCAGCGTTGAAGGTATGAACACTGAAGCTTTCTTT | . | TRBJ1-1 | TRBV29-1 | many
CASSLPVTRVAGYEQYF | TGTGCCAGCAGTTTACCCGTGACCCGGGTAGCAGGCTACGAGCAGTACTTC | . | TRBJ2-7 | TRBV28 | many
CASSRGTGGVAKNIQYF | TGTGCCAGCAGTCGGGGGACAGGGGGGGTTGCCAAAAACATTCAGTACTTC | TRBD1 | TRBJ2-4 | TRBV28 | .
CASSSWDGRNTQYF | TGTGCTAGCTCTTCGTGGGACGGGCGGAATACGCAGTATTTT | . | TRBJ2-3 | TRBV24-1 | .